The subject of this entry is one T cell receptor beta chain. What it binds is not known. The sample comes from a study of cytomegalovirus exposure and HLA in healthy donors. Study-level results: An Asian-associated ancestry cluster reportedly showed fewer N-insertions than the roughly 670-donor mean in a later analysis. Despite most TCR sequences being rare, some public TCRs occurred in many donors.

Germline values: CDR1 GTSNPN, CDR2 SVGIG (reference sequence). V shed 2 bases, J shed 3 bases, and the junction held 5 bases outside the gene matches. This CDR3 is 14 amino acids long. Donors had nominal health at sampling but likely had unrecorded immune exposures. Vbeta (60) and Jbeta (13) primers were used in the PCR. Libraries were prepared by immunoSEQ multiplex PCR; TCRdb keeps only in-frame clonotypes and omits some of them. The repertoire has 100,000 to 150,000 clones, 80% of them found once; the top ten carry 1%. The sequencing sample was made of PBMCs. This chain joins TRBV30 and TRBJ2-7, with 9 bases that match TRBD1. The source is a man aged 40-50 years in good health and CMV-seronegative. CDR3 DNA: TGTGCCTGGAGTCTGGACAGGGGTATCTACGAGCAGTACTTC. Translating gives CAWSLDRGIYEQYF.